This entry concerns a single T cell receptor beta chain. The antigen is unknown. TCR sequencing used cDNA made by reverse transcription of extracted RNA. Repertoires were generated with immunoSEQ multiplex PCR, while TCRdb's copy carries only in-frame clones and drops some. The data hold about 210,000 clones, with more than 30% observed a single time. The CDR3 consists of 15 residues. Trimming shortened V by 4 bases and J by 0 bases, and 13 bases separated the two germline ends. Germline CDR1 is SGHRS and CDR2 is YFSETQ. Stated treatment: oral pan-JAK inhibitor, 5-10 mg twice daily. This entry belongs to a study of CD8+ T cells in alopecia areata. Study-level background: Treated patients took oral tofacitinib at 5 to 10 mg twice daily.

Study results and caveats: Compared with normal scalp, lesional scalp had higher clonality and more expanded CD8+ clones. Scalp clonality decreased significantly with tofacitinib, and so did expanded CD8+ clones among the top 100. A single nonresponder leaves the baseline CD8+ expansion link to response uncertain.

Sequencing was performed on CD4+ T cells sorted from blood, taken between weeks 30 and 35, from a patient treated with tofacitinib. This receptor was obtained from a human donor with alopecia areata. V is TRBV5-1 and J is TRBJ1-2; D is unclear. For the CDR3, the DNA is TGCGCCAGCAGCCCGAACAGCGAGACTAACTATGGCTACACCTTC. This codes for CASSPNSETNYGYTF.